One sample yielded the 25 T cell receptor beta chains listed below, sequenced in a study of radiation and T cells in renal cell carcinoma. Measured with immunoSEQ multiplex PCR; TCRdb has only the in-frame clones, and not every one. The table records some 64,000 clones, about 80% of them present only once. Time point: blood 4 weeks post-SBRT, at nephrectomy. Indicated treatment: 15 Gy SBRT to primary tumor, nephrectomy 4 weeks later. This sample comprised blood, obtained from a patient whose treatment included radiotherapy and nephrectomy. The receptors come from a man between 60 and 70 years old with renal cell carcinoma.

The J gene is TRBJ1-5, the V gene TRBV6-6; no firm D call. Trimming removed 5 bases from V and 1 base from J, with 15 bases in between. Germline V CDR1 and CDR2: MNHNY, SVGAGI (reference sequence). The CDR3 runs 16 residues. Here the CDR3 reads CASSLQPPGSNQPQHF. CDR3 sequence (DNA): TGTGCCAGCAGTCTACAACCCCCAGGAAGCAATCAGCCCCAGCATTTT.

This clone was seen more than once but under ten times. The chain couples TRBV9 to TRBJ2-5, with D perhaps TRBD1 (6 bases). Germline V gene data show CDR1 as SGDLS and CDR2 as YYNGEE. V gave up 2 bases and J gave up 5 bases, with 19 bases separating them. This CDR3 comprises 16 residues. The CDR3 protein is CASSVLPIGGVETQYF. The CDR3 coding sequence is TGTGCCAGCAGCGTTCTCCCAATAGGGGGTGTGGAGACCCAGTACTTC.

The chain carries TRBV4-3 and TRBJ2-6; D gene unclear. The CDR3 runs 17 residues. The V gene lost 1 base and the J gene lost 4 bases, with 14 bases spanning the gap. Germline CDR1 and CDR2: LGHNA and YSLEER. CDR3 nucleotide sequence: TGCGCCAGCAGCCAAGCGAGAACGGGCGGCGGGGCCAACGTCCTGACTTTC. This encodes CASSQARTGGGANVLTF.

V is TRBV10-1 and J is TRBJ2-2; 7 bases fit TRBD1. Trimming took 6 bases from V and 4 from J; bases not matched to a gene: 11. This CDR3 is 16 amino acids long. Germline loops: CDR1 WNHNN, CDR2 SYGVQD (reference sequence). This CDR3 is CASSLQGILGTGELFF. For the CDR3, the DNA is TGCGCCAGCAGCCTACAGGGGATACTGGGCACCGGGGAGCTGTTTTTT.

In DNA, the CDR3 is TGTGCCGCAGGCGGGATGAACACTGAAGCTTTCTTT. This gives the protein CAAGGMNTEAFF. The chain is built from TRBV6-5 and TRBJ1-1, with D hard to call. CDR1 is MNHEY, CDR2 SVGAGI, per germline. V lost 11 bases to trimming and J lost 0 bases, with 10 bases between them. This CDR3 contains 12 residues.

The rearrangement uses TRBV14 and TRBJ2-3, with TRBD1 matching over 7 bases. Unmatched junction bases numbered 9, after V lost 1 base and J lost 2 bases. Germline CDR1 SGHDN, CDR2 FVKESK. The CDR3 covers 17 residues. The CDR3, as DNA: TGTGCCAGCAGCCAAGGGTACGGACAGGACACCACAGATACGCAGTATTTT. This sequence encodes CASSQGYGQDTTDTQYF. Variable domain in full (rest from reference TRBV14 and TRBJ2-3): EAGVTQFPSHSVIEKGQTVTLRCDPISGHDNLYWYRRVMGKEIKFLLHFVKESKQDESGMPNNRFLAERTGGTYSTLKVQPAELEDSGVYFCASSQGYGQDTTDTQYFGPGTRLTVL.

V gene TRBV27 combines with J gene TRBJ2-1; TRBD2 agrees at 10 bases. This CDR3 contains 15 residues. Losses at the gene ends were 4 bases for V and 10 bases for J; bases not matched to a gene: 10. Germline CDR1 is MNHEY and CDR2 is SMNVEV (reference sequence). CDR3 in amino acids: CASSSSWVAGGEQFF. The DNA of the CDR3 is TGTGCCAGCAGTTCCTCTTGGGTAGCGGGGGGCGAGCAGTTCTTC.

The rearrangement joins TRBV5-1 to TRBJ2-2, with D uncertain. Per germline, CDR1 SGHRS and CDR2 YFSETQ. Between the trimmed V and J ends, which lost 1 base and 0 bases, there was a span of 7 bases. This CDR3 comprises 15 residues. The chain's CDR3 is CASSLMGTNTGELFF. In nucleotides, the CDR3 is TGCGCCAGCAGCTTGATGGGGACGAACACCGGGGAGCTGTTTTTT. Full variable domain (remainder filled in from reference TRBV5-1 and TRBJ2-2): KAGVTQTPRYLIKTRGQQVTLSCSPISGHRSVSWYQQTPGQGLQFLFEYFSETQRNKGNFPGRFSGRQFSNSRSEMNVSTLELGDSALYLCASSLMGTNTGELFFGEGSRLTVL.

V usage is TRBV5-6 and J usage is TRBJ2-6; a weak D match, TRBD1 (6 bases). The CDR3 contains 18 residues. V was cut by 0 bases and J by 1 base, with 14 bases left in between. CDR1 and CDR2 from the germline V gene are SGHDT and YYEEEE. The CDR3 protein is CASSLERTVTSGANVLTF. CDR3 bases: TGTGCCAGCAGCTTGGAGAGGACAGTGACATCTGGGGCCAACGTCCTGACTTTC.

The chain links TRBV10-3 to TRBJ1-6; D is possibly TRBD1 (5 bases). The CDR3 loop spans 13 amino acids. Looked up from germline, CDR1 is ENHRY and CDR2 is SYGVKD. The ends were cut back, 10 bases at V and 7 bases at J, with 14 bases in the middle. The CDR3 DNA follows: TGTGCCAGCAAGGGGCAGGAAAATTCACCCCTCCACTTT. The encoded protein is CASKGQENSPLHF.

This sequence joins TRBV19 and TRBJ1-5; maybe TRBD1 (6 bases). Germline assignment: CDR1 LNHDA and CDR2 SQIVND (reference sequence). CDR3 size: 15 residues. V was trimmed by 5 bases and J by 6 bases, leaving 17 bases between them. This CDR3 reads CASSGSGGLSQPQHF. In nucleotides, the CDR3 is TGTGCCAGTAGTGGATCCGGGGGCCTAAGTCAGCCCCAGCATTTT.

This rearrangement joins TRBV6-5 to TRBJ2-3; D ambiguous. Germline V gene data show CDR1 as MNHEY and CDR2 as SVGAGI. V was trimmed by 3 bases and J by 0 bases, leaving 4 bases between them. The CDR3 totals 13 residues. The CDR3 here is CASSYSSTDTQYF. The CDR3 nucleotides read TGTGCCAGCAGTTATTCTAGCACAGATACGCAGTATTTT.

In this sample, this clone turned up a few times. The chain joins TRBV9 to TRBJ2-1; 9 bases line up with TRBD2. Germline V gene lookup returns CDR1 SGDLS and CDR2 YYNGEE. Trimming removed 4 bases from V and 5 bases from J; junction bases left unmatched: 7. The CDR3 has 15 amino acids. CDR3 loop: CASSPRTSAHNEQFF. The DNA of the CDR3 is TGTGCCAGCAGCCCTCGGACTAGCGCCCACAATGAGCAGTTCTTC.

V gene TRBV6-5 combines with J gene TRBJ2-7; D possibly corresponds to TRBD2 (7 bases). The germline V gene has CDR1 MNHEY and CDR2 SVGAGI. This CDR3 spans 13 amino acids. The V end lost 7 bases, the J end lost 3 bases, and 13 bases lay between the germline ends. The CDR3 DNA follows: TGTGCCAGCATGAGGGGGGGTAACTACGAGCAGTACTTC. Amino acid sequence: CASMRGGNYEQYF.

The V gene is TRBV1, the J gene TRBJ1-5; the listed D gene, TRBD1, was not tested against the DNA. TRBV1 is described as a pseudogene. CDR3 length equals 16 residues. In DNA form, the CDR3 reads TGCACCAGCAGCCAAGATATCGGCAGGTTTAATCAGCCCCAGCATTTT. This encodes CTSSQDIGRFNQPQHF.

DNA for the CDR3: TGTGCCAGCAGCTTAGCTGGGTCGGATGGCTACACCTTC. Translation gives CASSLAGSDGYTF. The V call is TRBV7-8, the J call TRBJ1-2, with no clear D. Germline V gene lookup returns CDR1 SGHVS and CDR2 FQNEAQ. CDR3 length equals 13 residues. Deletions cut 0 bases from V and 6 bases from J, with 8 bases between.

The CDR3 here is CASSIDFADIYGYTF. The CDR3 DNA follows: TGTGCCAGTAGTATAGATTTCGCTGACATCTATGGCTACACCTTC. The chain employs TRBV19 and TRBJ1-2; D gene ambiguous. The CDR3 length is 15 residues. V lost 0 bases and J 4 bases, leaving 12 bases between the germline ends. From germline, CDR1 is LNHDA and CDR2 SQIVND (reference sequence).

This chain links TRBV5-6 with TRBJ1-3; possibly TRBD1 for D (5 bases). V lost 7 bases, J lost 4 bases, and 9 bases lay in between. Germline loops: CDR1 SGHDT, CDR2 YYEEEE. The CDR3 has 12 residues. The DNA for the CDR3 is TGTGCCAGCGGGACGGCGGGAAACACCATATATTTT. Its translation is CASGTAGNTIYF.

This chain connects TRBV30 to TRBJ1-6, with a tentative D call TRBD1 (6 bases). V lost 5 bases, J lost 6 bases, and 14 bases lay in between. Germline V gene data show CDR1 as GTSNPN and CDR2 as SVGIG (reference sequence). The CDR3 spans 14 residues. The CDR3 is CAWQQGNVNSPLHF. In nucleotides, the CDR3 is TGTGCCTGGCAACAGGGTAATGTTAATTCACCCCTCCACTTT.

The V gene is TRBV15, the J gene TRBJ1-2, with D uncertain. The length of the CDR3 is 16 residues. The V end lost 0 bases, the J end lost 1 base, and 12 bases lay between the germline ends. CDR1 and CDR2 from the germline V gene are LNHNV and YYDKDF (reference sequence). DNA for the CDR3: TGTGCCACCAGCAGAGATCGGGTCGGGAGTAACTATGGCTACACCTTC. Translated: CATSRDRVGSNYGYTF.

The gene calls are TRBV5-8 and TRBJ2-3, with TRBD1 as a possible D gene (5 bases). The ends were cut back, 8 bases at V and 4 bases at J, with 23 bases in the middle. Germline CDR1 and CDR2: SGHTS and YDEGEE. CDR3 size: 16 residues. The CDR3 is CASPVLTAGFPDTQYF. DNA of the CDR3: TGTGCCAGTCCTGTTCTGACAGCCGGGTTCCCAGATACGCAGTATTTT.

The chain joins TRBV6-6 to TRBJ2-7; 7 nucleotides align to TRBD1. J lost 4 bases, V lost 5 bases, and 11 bases had no gene match. The germline gives CDR1 MNHNY, CDR2 SVGAGI (reference sequence). The CDR3 totals 15 residues. The CDR3 sequence is CASSPGQADRYEQYV. CDR3 DNA: TGTGCCAGCAGTCCCGGACAGGCCGATAGGTACGAGCAGTACGTC.

The chain carries TRBV6-5 and TRBJ2-3; 8 bases map to TRBD2. The ends lost 4 bases at V and 6 bases at J; junction bases unmatched: 12. Germline V gene sequence: CDR1 MNHEY, CDR2 SVGAGI. This CDR3 region has 16 residues. DNA for the CDR3: TGTGCCAGCAGTTGGGGGCCTAGCGGGTTTGGGGATACGCAGTATTTT. Translating gives CASSWGPSGFGDTQYF.

This chain uses TRBV21-1 with TRBJ2-7; the D call in the table, TRBD2, was not verified against the DNA. TRBV21-1 is a known pseudogene. CDR3 length equals 15 residues. CDR3 in DNA: TGTGCCAGCAGCCCGCGGCTGGAGGCAAAGGGCGAGCAGTACTTC. This translates into CASSPRLEAKGEQYF.

The V and J genes are TRBV7-3 and TRBJ1-2; D ambiguous. The CDR3 totals 13 residues. Germline assignment: CDR1 SGHTA and CDR2 FQGTGA. Trimming shortened V by 2 bases and J by 4 bases, and 8 bases separated the two germline ends. The CDR3 loop is CASSLGPSYGYTF. The CDR3 bases are TGTGCCAGCAGCTTAGGCCCTTCCTATGGCTACACCTTC.